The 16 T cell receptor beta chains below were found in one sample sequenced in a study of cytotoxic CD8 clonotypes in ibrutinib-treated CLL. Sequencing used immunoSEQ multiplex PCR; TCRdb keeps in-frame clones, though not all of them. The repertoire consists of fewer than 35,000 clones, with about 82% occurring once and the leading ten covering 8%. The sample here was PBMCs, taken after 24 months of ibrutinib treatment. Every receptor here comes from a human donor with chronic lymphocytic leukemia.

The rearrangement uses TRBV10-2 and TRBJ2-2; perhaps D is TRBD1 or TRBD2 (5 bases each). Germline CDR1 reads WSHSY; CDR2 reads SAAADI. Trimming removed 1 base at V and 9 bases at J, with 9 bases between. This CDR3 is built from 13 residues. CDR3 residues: CASSEFGTRELFF. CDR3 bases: TGCGCCAGCAGTGAGTTCGGGACCCGGGAGCTGTTTTTT.

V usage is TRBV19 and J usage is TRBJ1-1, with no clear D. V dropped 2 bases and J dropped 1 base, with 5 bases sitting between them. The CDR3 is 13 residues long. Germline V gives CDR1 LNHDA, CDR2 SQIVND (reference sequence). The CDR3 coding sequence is TGTGCCAGTAGTATAAGGCAGAACACTGAAGCTTTCTTT. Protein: CASSIRQNTEAFF.

CDR3: CASRGGSPRYEQYF. CDR3 nucleotides: TGTGCCAGCAGGGGGGGATCGCCCCGCTACGAGCAGTACTTC. The chain is built from TRBV6-1 and TRBJ2-7, with a weak D call TRBD2 (6 bases). The germline gives CDR1 MNHNS, CDR2 SASEGT. The CDR3 has 14 amino acids. Trimming left V 6 bases short and J 3 bases short, with 15 bases between.

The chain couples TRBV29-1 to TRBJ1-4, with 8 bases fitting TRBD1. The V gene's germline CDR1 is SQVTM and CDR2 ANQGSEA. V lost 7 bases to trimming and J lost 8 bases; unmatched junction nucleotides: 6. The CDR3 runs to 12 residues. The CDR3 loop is CSAGQVGEKLFF. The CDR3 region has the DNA TGCAGCGCGGGACAGGTGGGGGAAAAACTGTTTTTT.

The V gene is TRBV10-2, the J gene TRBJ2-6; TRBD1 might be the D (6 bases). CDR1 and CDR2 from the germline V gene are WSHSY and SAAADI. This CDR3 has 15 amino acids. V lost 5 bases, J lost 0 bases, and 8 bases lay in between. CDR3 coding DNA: TGCGCCAGCAGTCTCAGGGGCTCTGGGGCCAACGTCCTGACTTTC. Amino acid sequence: CASSLRGSGANVLTF.

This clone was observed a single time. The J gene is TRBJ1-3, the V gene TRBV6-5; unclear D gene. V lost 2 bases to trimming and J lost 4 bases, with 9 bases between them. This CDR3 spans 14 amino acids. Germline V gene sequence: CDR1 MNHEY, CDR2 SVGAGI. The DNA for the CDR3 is TGTGCCAGCAGTTACGATCCGGCGGGAAACACCATATATTTT. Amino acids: CASSYDPAGNTIYF.

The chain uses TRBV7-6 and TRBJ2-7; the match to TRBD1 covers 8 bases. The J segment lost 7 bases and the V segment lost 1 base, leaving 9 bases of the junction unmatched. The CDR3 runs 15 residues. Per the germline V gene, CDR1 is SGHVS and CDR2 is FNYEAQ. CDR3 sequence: CASSLGPGGQWEQYF. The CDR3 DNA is TGTGCCAGCAGCTTAGGTCCAGGGGGCCAGTGGGAGCAGTACTTC. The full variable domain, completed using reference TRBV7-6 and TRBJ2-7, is GAGVSQSPRYKVTKRGQDVALRCDPISGHVSLYWYRQALGQGPEFLTYFNYEAQQDKSGLPNDRFSAERPEGSISTLTIQRTEQRDSAMYRCASSLGPGGQWEQYFGPGTRLTVT.

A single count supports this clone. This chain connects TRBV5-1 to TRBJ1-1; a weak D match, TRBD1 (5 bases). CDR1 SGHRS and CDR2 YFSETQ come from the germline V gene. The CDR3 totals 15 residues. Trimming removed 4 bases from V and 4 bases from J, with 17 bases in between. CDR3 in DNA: TGCGCCAGCAGCATTGGGCAGGGAGTAGGCACTGAAGCTTTCTTT. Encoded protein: CASSIGQGVGTEAFF.

CDR3 in DNA: TGCGCCAGCAGCCAAGGAGGGGGGTGGGATTCACCCCTCCACTTT. It specifies CASSQGGGWDSPLHF. The chain carries TRBV4-1 and TRBJ1-6; D possibly corresponds to TRBD1 (6 bases). Germline V gene sequence: CDR1 MGHRA, CDR2 YSYEKL. The CDR3 is 15 residues long. Trimming took off 1 base at V and 8 bases at J, with 12 bases between the two ends.

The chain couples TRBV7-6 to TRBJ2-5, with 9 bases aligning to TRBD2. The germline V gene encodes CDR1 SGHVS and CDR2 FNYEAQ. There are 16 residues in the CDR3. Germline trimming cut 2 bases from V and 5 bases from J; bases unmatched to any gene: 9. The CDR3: CASSLSIAGAGETQYF. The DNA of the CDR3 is TGTGCCAGCAGCTTAAGTATAGCGGGGGCGGGGGAGACCCAGTACTTC. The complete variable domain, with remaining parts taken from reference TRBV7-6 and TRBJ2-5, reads GAGVSQSPRYKVTKRGQDVALRCDPISGHVSLYWYRQALGQGPEFLTYFNYEAQQDKSGLPNDRFSAERPEGSISTLTIQRTEQRDSAMYRCASSLSIAGAGETQYFGPGTRLLVL.

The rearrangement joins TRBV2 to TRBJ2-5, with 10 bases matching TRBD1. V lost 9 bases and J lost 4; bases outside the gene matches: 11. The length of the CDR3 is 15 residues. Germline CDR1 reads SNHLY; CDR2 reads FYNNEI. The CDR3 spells CARKAGQGVAETQYF. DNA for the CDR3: TGTGCCAGGAAAGCTGGACAGGGGGTTGCAGAGACCCAGTACTTC.

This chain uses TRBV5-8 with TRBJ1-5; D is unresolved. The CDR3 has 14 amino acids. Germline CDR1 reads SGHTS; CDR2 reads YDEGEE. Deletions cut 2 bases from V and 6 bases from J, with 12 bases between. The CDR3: CASSLVRGPQPQHF. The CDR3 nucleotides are TGTGCCAGCAGCTTAGTCCGAGGGCCTCAGCCCCAGCATTTT.

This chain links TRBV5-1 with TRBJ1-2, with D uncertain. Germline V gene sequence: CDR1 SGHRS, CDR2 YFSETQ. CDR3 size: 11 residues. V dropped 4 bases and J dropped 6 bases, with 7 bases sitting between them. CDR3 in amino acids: CASSGRDGYTF. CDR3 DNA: TGCGCCAGCAGCGGGAGGGATGGCTACACCTTC.

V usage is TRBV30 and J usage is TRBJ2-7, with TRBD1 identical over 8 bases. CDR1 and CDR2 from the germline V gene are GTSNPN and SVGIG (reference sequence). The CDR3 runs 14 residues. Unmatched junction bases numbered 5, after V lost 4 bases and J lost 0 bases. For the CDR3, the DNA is TGTGCCTGGAAAGGACAGGGTGTCTCCTACGAGCAGTACTTC. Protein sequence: CAWKGQGVSYEQYF.

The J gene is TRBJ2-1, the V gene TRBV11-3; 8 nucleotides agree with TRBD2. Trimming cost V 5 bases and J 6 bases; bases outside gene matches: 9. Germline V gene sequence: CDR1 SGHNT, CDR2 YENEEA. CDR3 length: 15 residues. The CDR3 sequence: CASSRGAGDRNEQFF. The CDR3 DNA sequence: TGTGCCAGCAGCCGAGGAGCGGGGGACCGCAATGAGCAGTTCTTC.

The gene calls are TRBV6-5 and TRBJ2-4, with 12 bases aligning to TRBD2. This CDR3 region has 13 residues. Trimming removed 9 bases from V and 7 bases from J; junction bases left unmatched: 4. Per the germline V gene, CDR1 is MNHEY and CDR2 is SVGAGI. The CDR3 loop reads CASRTSGGNIQYF. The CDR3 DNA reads TGTGCCAGTCGAACTAGCGGGGGGAACATTCAGTACTTC.